This T cell receptor beta chain originates from a study of shared clonotypes between healthy human individuals. Some clones are missing from TCRdb's copy, which holds only in-frame ones; the method was immunoSEQ multiplex PCR. Altogether over 2 million clones are present, around 93% being singletons, with the ten largest covering 0.37%. The germline gives CDR1 SQVTM, CDR2 ANQGSEA. V gave up 6 bases and J gave up 6 bases, with 17 bases separating them. CDR3 length equals 13 residues. The receptor was derived from a man aged 18 to 30 in good health. Some clones in this sample may be carry-over from other donors' samples. This rearrangement joins TRBV29-1 to TRBJ1-1, with D possibly being TRBD1 (6 bases). The specimen sequenced was naive CD4+ T cells from PBMCs. Subset described: CD45RA+ positively selected. The CDR3 DNA reads TGCAGCGTATTTACAGGGTCTAGGGCTGAAGCTTTCTTT. Its protein product is CSVFTGSRAEAFF.